This entry concerns a single TCR beta chain. Its antigen is unidentified. Use of 60 Vbeta and 13 Jbeta primers characterized the PCR. Data came from immunoSEQ multiplex PCR; TCRdb stores just in-frame clones and leaves some out. The sample has some 150,000 clones; around four fifths are singletons. The source of the sample is a study of cytomegalovirus exposure and HLA in healthy donors. Study information: Roughly 80 million unique TCRs from HLA-typed donors were held in an early data release. Points from the study as a whole: Clonal expansion, a later analysis showed, was greater in HLA-associated TCR beta chains than in equally common others. Among CMV-associated TCR beta chains, most appeared HLA-restricted in a later analysis. For most TCR beta V segments, an earlier analysis put the productive rate at about 90% or about 30% of the time.

This CDR3 has 13 residues. V lost 6 bases, J lost 7 bases, and 15 bases lay in between. CDR1 is ENHRY and CDR2 is SYGVKD in the germline V gene. The rearrangement uses TRBV10-3 and TRBJ2-5; D might be TRBD2 (6 bases). This clonotype was obtained from a female donor in good health and CMV-seronegative. Sequenced material: PBMCs. CDR3 sequence: CAIRDAGSVTQYF. The DNA of the CDR3 is TGTGCCATCAGGGACGCGGGGTCGGTGACCCAGTACTTC.